The 29 T cell receptor beta chains given below trace back to one sample, sequenced in a study of blood T cell repertoires in COVID-19. Here immunoSEQ multiplex PCR was the method, and the copy in TCRdb shows in-frame clones only, minus some. The profile shows 200,000 to 250,000 clones, under 90% of them singletons. The material sequenced was PBMCs or T cells enriched from blood (not recorded which). The receptors were gathered from a man aged 40-49 years who had recovered from COVID-19.

This clone has just one count. The chain carries TRBV6-5 and TRBJ1-1; D perhaps matches TRBD1 (5 bases). Looked up from germline, CDR1 is MNHEY and CDR2 is SVGAGI. The V end was cut by 8 bases, the J end by 1 base, with 11 bases between. This CDR3 region has 13 residues. In DNA, the CDR3 is TGTGCCAGCGAGAGACAGCGGAACACTGAAGCTTTCTTT. Residues: CASERQRNTEAFF.

CDR3 amino acids: CASSYLDRATEAFF. The CDR3 DNA is TGTGCCAGCAGTTACTTAGACAGGGCAACTGAAGCTTTCTTT. V and J are TRBV6-5 and TRBJ1-1, with 7 bases aligning to TRBD1. The CDR3 length is 14 residues. Per the germline V gene, CDR1 is MNHEY and CDR2 is SVGAGI. Trimming cost V 1 base and J 5 bases; bases outside gene matches: 4.

This clone was seen a handful of times. The V and J genes are TRBV7-9 and TRBJ2-1, with 11 nucleotides matching TRBD2. From germline, CDR1 is SEHNR and CDR2 FQNEAQ (reference sequence). The CDR3 covers 14 residues. Trimming cost V 1 base and J 10 bases; bases outside gene matches: 3. The CDR3: CASSLGLAGGEQFF. The CDR3 bases are TGTGCCAGCAGCTTAGGTCTAGCGGGGGGCGAGCAGTTCTTC. Using reference TRBV7-9 and TRBJ2-1 for the parts outside the CDR3, the full variable domain is DTGVSQNPRHKITKRGQNVTFRCDPISEHNRLYWYRQTLGQGPEFLTYFQNEAQLEKSRLLSDRFSAERPKGSFSTLEIQRTEQGDSAMYLCASSLGLAGGEQFFGPGTRLTVL.

The chain couples TRBV27 to TRBJ2-5; TRBD2 aligns across 10 bases. Germline assignment: CDR1 MNHEY and CDR2 SMNVEV (reference sequence). CDR3 length: 15 residues. Trimming took 4 bases from V and 5 from J; bases not matched to a gene: 7. CDR3 protein: CASSSLSGRTETQYF. The CDR3 nucleotides are TGTGCCAGCAGTTCCCTTAGCGGGAGGACGGAGACCCAGTACTTC.

The gene calls are TRBV19 and TRBJ1-3; tentatively, D is TRBD1 (6 bases). CDR1 is LNHDA, CDR2 SQIVND, per germline (reference sequence). Trimming took off 3 bases at V and 4 bases at J, with 10 bases between the two ends. The CDR3 has 14 residues. The CDR3: CASSIEGGGNTIYF. The CDR3, as DNA: TGTGCCAGTAGTATCGAAGGGGGAGGAAACACCATATATTTT.

The rearrangement joins TRBV5-1 to TRBJ2-4; the D gene is possibly TRBD2 (7 bases). Germline lookup yields CDR1 SGHRS and CDR2 YFSETQ. The CDR3 loop spans 16 amino acids. The V end was cut by 4 bases, the J end by 3 bases, with 17 bases between. The CDR3 reads CASSPEPGEGKNIQYF. Written as DNA, the CDR3 is TGCGCCAGCAGCCCGGAGCCAGGGGAGGGCAAAAACATTCAGTACTTC.

This clone was observed a few times. The chain joins TRBV6-6 to TRBJ1-2; no firm D call. The CDR3 runs 14 residues. Deletions cut 2 bases from V and 2 bases from J, with 9 bases between. Germline values: CDR1 MNHNY, CDR2 SVGAGI (reference sequence). CDR3 in amino acids: CASSYGQFNYGYTF. In nucleotides, the CDR3 is TGTGCCAGCAGTTACGGTCAGTTCAACTATGGCTACACCTTC.

The rearrangement uses TRBV7-9 and TRBJ2-1; a possible D gene is TRBD1 (6 bases). The CDR3 extends over 17 amino acids. Germline lookup yields CDR1 SEHNR and CDR2 FQNEAQ (reference sequence). The ends were cut back, 2 bases at V and 0 bases at J, with 14 bases in the middle. The DNA for the CDR3 is TGTGCCAGCAGCTTATCCGTACAGGGCAGCTCCTACAATGAGCAGTTCTTC. It is translated as CASSLSVQGSSYNEQFF.

The chain has TRBV7-6 and TRBJ2-3, with D perhaps matching TRBD2 (6 bases). The germline V gene has CDR1 SGHVS and CDR2 FNYEAQ. With 2 bases removed from V and 5 bases from J, the gap between germline ends came to 14 bases. The CDR3 length is 15 residues. The DNA for the CDR3 is TGTGCCAGCAGCTTAAAGGGCGGGGTTATAGATACGCAGTATTTT. As protein: CASSLKGGVIDTQYF.

The V call is TRBV7-2, the J call TRBJ1-6; possibly TRBD1 for D (5 bases). V was trimmed by 8 bases and J by 9 bases, leaving 17 bases between them. The CDR3 has 14 residues. Per germline, CDR1 SGHTA and CDR2 FQGNSA. The CDR3 here is CASREAGRSSPLHF. The CDR3, as DNA: TGTGCCAGCCGGGAGGCAGGGCGAAGTTCACCCCTCCACTTT.

J is TRBJ1-2 and V is TRBV7-2, with 9 bases lining up with TRBD1. This CDR3 contains 16 residues. The germline CDR1 and CDR2 sequences are SGHTA and FQGNSA. Trimming removed 1 base from V and 2 bases from J; junction bases left unmatched: 5. The CDR3 reads CASSLGGQGRNYGYTF. Here the CDR3 DNA reads TGTGCCAGCAGCTTAGGAGGACAGGGGCGAAACTATGGCTACACCTTC.

The chain recombines TRBV6-4 with TRBJ2-7; possibly TRBD2 for D (5 bases). There are 10 residues in the CDR3. Germline V gives CDR1 MRHNA, CDR2 SNTAGT. In DNA form, the CDR3 reads TGTGCGGGAGATAAGTACGAGCAGTACTTC. Its protein is CAGDKYEQYF.

The V call is TRBV11-1, the J call TRBJ2-7, with 8 bases aligning to TRBD2. J was trimmed by 5 bases and V by 4 bases; bases with no gene match: 13. CDR3 length: 16 residues. Germline V lookup: CDR1 SGHAT, CDR2 FQDESV (reference sequence). DNA of the CDR3: TGTGCCAGCAGCTCCGGGAGGCGGGAGGTCCGGGACGAGCAGTACTTC. It codes for CASSSGRREVRDEQYF. Full variable domain (rest looked up from reference TRBV11-1 and TRBJ2-7): EAEVAQSPRYKITEKSQAVAFWCDPISGHATLYWYRQILGQGPELLVQFQDESVVDDSQLPKDRFSAERLKGVDSTLKIQPAELGDSAMYLCASSSGRREVRDEQYFGPGTRLTVT.

The V call is TRBV3-1 (or the pseudogene TRBV3-2), the J call TRBJ2-1, with unresolved D. CDR3 length: 11 amino acids. Trimming shortened V by 4 bases and J by 10 bases, and 8 bases separated the two germline ends. Germline assignment: CDR1 LGHDT and CDR2 YNNKEL (reference sequence). The CDR3 DNA is TGTGCCAGCAGCCTACTATACGAGCAGTTCTTC. It yields the protein CASSLLYEQFF.

The chain links TRBV4-2 to TRBJ1-6; 9 positions match TRBD1. In germline, CDR1 is LGHNA, CDR2 YNFKEQ. The CDR3 is 17 residues long. V trimming: 0 bases; J trimming: 3 bases; junction bases outside the gene matches: 3. The chain's CDR3 is CASSQEGTGNYNSPLHF. CDR3 DNA sequence: TGTGCCAGCAGCCAAGAAGGGACAGGGAACTATAATTCACCCCTCCACTTT.

The rearrangement uses TRBV5-4 and TRBJ1-2; no clear D. The CDR3 totals 14 residues. Trimming removed 6 bases from V and 4 bases from J, with 16 bases in between. Germline-derived CDR1 and CDR2 are SGHNT and YYREEE (reference sequence). The CDR3 sequence: CASTQASFGYGYTF. In nucleotides, the CDR3 is TGTGCCAGCACCCAAGCTAGTTTCGGCTATGGCTACACCTTC.

This clone has just a few counts. The genes are TRBV24-1 and TRBJ2-1; D ambiguous. V lost 4 bases and J 5 bases, leaving 8 bases between the germline ends. The germline V gene has CDR1 KGHDR and CDR2 SFDVKD. The CDR3 has 13 amino acids. CDR3 in amino acids: CATSDATDNEQFF. CDR3 bases: TGTGCCACCAGTGACGCCACGGACAATGAGCAGTTCTTC.

This chain links TRBV24-1 with TRBJ2-7; 7 bases are a match to TRBD2. The CDR3 sequence is 14 residues long. V was pared by 3 bases and J by 0 bases, with 1 base of the junction left unmatched. Germline values: CDR1 KGHDR, CDR2 SFDVKD. The CDR3 sequence is CATSDGGSSYEQYF. For the CDR3, the DNA is TGTGCCACCAGTGATGGCGGGAGCTCCTACGAGCAGTACTTC.

The chain carries TRBV5-6 and TRBJ2-7, with D perhaps matching TRBD1 (6 bases). Germline loops: CDR1 SGHDT, CDR2 YYEEEE. V was pared by 3 bases and J by 4 bases, with 11 bases between. The CDR3 sequence is 13 residues long. DNA of the CDR3: TGTGCCAGCAGCTACCAGGACAGTTACGAGCAGTACTTC. The encoded protein is CASSYQDSYEQYF.

This clone has only one observation. The V call is TRBV5-1, the J call TRBJ2-1; D is unresolved. From germline, CDR1 is SGHRS and CDR2 YFSETQ. Trimming removed 5 bases at V and 6 bases at J, with 18 bases between. This CDR3 region has 15 residues. This CDR3 is CASRDGVGTTNEQFF. CDR3 sequence (DNA): TGCGCCAGCAGGGATGGAGTCGGTACAACCAATGAGCAGTTCTTC.

The rearrangement uses TRBV6-5 and TRBJ1-5; unclear D gene. Between the trimmed V and J ends, which lost 5 bases and 5 bases, there was a span of 10 bases. The CDR3 consists of 13 residues. The germline V gene encodes CDR1 MNHEY and CDR2 SVGAGI. The DNA for the CDR3 is TGTGCCAGCAGTACACAGAGAGATCAGCCCCAGCATTTT. Translation gives CASSTQRDQPQHF.

The chain links TRBV10-3 to TRBJ1-1, with 10 bases fitting TRBD1. The germline CDR1 and CDR2 sequences are ENHRY and SYGVKD. Trimming at V came to 2 bases and at J to 4 bases, leaving 13 bases not matched to a gene. The CDR3 totals 18 residues. In DNA form, the CDR3 reads TGTGCCATCAGTGAGGTCCCGGGACAGGGGACGGAGGGCACTGAAGCTTTCTTT. It specifies CAISEVPGQGTEGTEAFF.

This sequence joins TRBV29-1 and TRBJ1-2; D call uncertain. CDR3 length: 15 residues. Germline values: CDR1 SQVTM, CDR2 ANQGSEA. The V and J ends lost 2 bases and 0 bases respectively, with 13 bases between them. CDR3 sequence reads: CSVEFPDSPNYGYTF. The CDR3 coding sequence is TGCAGCGTTGAATTTCCCGACTCACCTAACTATGGCTACACCTTC.

J is TRBJ2-7 and V is TRBV5-1; D is undetermined. Trimming removed 5 bases at V and 5 bases at J, with 17 bases between. This CDR3 is 14 amino acids long. CDR1 SGHRS and CDR2 YFSETQ come from the germline V gene. The CDR3 loop reads CASRTDPQRDEQYF. CDR3 nucleotides: TGCGCCAGCAGAACAGACCCTCAAAGAGACGAGCAGTACTTC.

The rearrangement links TRBV28 to TRBJ2-1, with a tentative D call TRBD1 (6 bases). Germline V gene lookup returns CDR1 MDHEN and CDR2 SYDVKM. V shed 9 bases and J shed 15 bases, with 18 bases lying between them. The CDR3 covers 11 residues. The CDR3 sequence is CASGFQGLVFF. In DNA, the CDR3 is TGTGCCAGTGGCTTCCAGGGGTTGGTGTTCTTC. The full variable domain, its missing parts supplied by reference TRBV28 and TRBJ2-1, is DVKVTQSSRYLVKRTGEKVFLECVQDMDHENMFWYRQDPGLGLRLIYFSYDVKMKEKGDIPEGYSVSREKKERFSLILESASTNQTSMYLCASGFQGLVFFGPGTRLTVL.

The chain is built from TRBV5-1 and TRBJ2-7; TRBD1 aligns across 9 bases. The CDR3 is 15 residues long. Germline-derived CDR1 and CDR2 are SGHRS and YFSETQ. V lost 3 bases to trimming and J lost 1 base; unmatched junction nucleotides: 5. The CDR3 DNA sequence: TGCGCCAGCAGCTCACGGGACAGGGATTCCTACGAGCAGTACTTC. It is translated as CASSSRDRDSYEQYF.

The chain has TRBV4-1 and TRBJ2-5, with D tentatively TRBD1 (5 bases). V was pared by 3 bases and J by 2 bases, with 13 bases between. The CDR3 runs 15 residues. The germline gives CDR1 MGHRA, CDR2 YSYEKL. CDR3 amino acids: CASSHGRGPQETQYF. DNA for the CDR3: TGCGCCAGCAGCCATGGAAGGGGCCCTCAAGAGACCCAGTACTTC.

The gene calls are TRBV11-1 and TRBJ1-1; no clear D. Germline loops: CDR1 SGHAT, CDR2 FQDESV (reference sequence). The CDR3 is 15 amino acids. Trimming cost V 5 bases and J 5 bases, with 18 bases left between them. The CDR3 DNA reads TGTGCCAGCAGCCTAACTAGTTTCGGGGTGACTGAAGCTTTCTTT. Its protein product is CASSLTSFGVTEAFF.

V usage is TRBV2 and J usage is TRBJ1-6; 8 nucleotides align to TRBD1. The ends lost 6 bases at V and 4 bases at J; junction bases unmatched: 5. This CDR3 is built from 15 residues. Germline V gene sequence: CDR1 SNHLY, CDR2 FYNNEI. Here the CDR3 reads CASSGQGAYNSPLHF. CDR3 DNA: TGTGCCAGCAGCGGACAGGGTGCATATAATTCACCCCTCCACTTT.